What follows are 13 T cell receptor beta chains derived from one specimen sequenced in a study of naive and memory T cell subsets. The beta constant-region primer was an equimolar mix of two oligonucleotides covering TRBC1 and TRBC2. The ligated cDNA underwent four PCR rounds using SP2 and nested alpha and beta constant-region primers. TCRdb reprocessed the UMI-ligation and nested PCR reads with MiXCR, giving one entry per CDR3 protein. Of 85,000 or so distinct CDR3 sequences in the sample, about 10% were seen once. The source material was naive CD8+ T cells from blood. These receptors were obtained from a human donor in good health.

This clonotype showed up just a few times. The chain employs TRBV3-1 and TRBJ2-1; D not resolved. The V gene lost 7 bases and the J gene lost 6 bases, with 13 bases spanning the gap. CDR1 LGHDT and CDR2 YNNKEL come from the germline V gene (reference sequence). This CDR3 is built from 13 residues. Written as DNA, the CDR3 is TGTGCCAGCACTGGTGACGCCACCAATGAGCAGTTCTTC. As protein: CASTGDATNEQFF.

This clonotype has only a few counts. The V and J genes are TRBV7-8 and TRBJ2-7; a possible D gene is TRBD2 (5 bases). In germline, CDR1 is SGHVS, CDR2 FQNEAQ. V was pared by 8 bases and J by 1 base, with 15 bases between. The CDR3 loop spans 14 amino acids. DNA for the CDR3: TGTGCCAGCTCTCAGTACGAGGGATCCTACGAGCAGTACTTC. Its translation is CASSQYEGSYEQYF.

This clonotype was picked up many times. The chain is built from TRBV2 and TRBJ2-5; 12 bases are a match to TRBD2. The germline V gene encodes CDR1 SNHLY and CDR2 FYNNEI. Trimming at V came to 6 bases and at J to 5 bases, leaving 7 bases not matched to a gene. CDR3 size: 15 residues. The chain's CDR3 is CASSAGLAGSETQYF. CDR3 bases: TGTGCCAGCAGCGCCGGACTAGCGGGATCGGAGACCCAGTACTTC.

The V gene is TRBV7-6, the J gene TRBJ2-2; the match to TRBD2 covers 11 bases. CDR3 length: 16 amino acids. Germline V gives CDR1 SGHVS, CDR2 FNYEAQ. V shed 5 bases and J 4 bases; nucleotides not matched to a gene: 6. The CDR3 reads CASSNIAGGSTGELFF. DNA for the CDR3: TGTGCCAGCAGCAACATAGCGGGAGGGAGCACCGGGGAGCTGTTTTTT. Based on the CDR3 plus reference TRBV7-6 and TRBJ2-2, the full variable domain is GAGVSQSPRYKVTKRGQDVALRCDPISGHVSLYWYRQALGQGPEFLTYFNYEAQQDKSGLPNDRFSAERPEGSISTLTIQRTEQRDSAMYRCASSNIAGGSTGELFFGEGSRLTVL.

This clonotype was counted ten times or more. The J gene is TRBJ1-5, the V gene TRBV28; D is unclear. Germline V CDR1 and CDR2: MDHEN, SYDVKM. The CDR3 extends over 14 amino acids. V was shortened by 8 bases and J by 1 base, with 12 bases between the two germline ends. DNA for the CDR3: TGTGCCAGCGGTCGAAGGGAAAGCAATCAGCCCCAGCATTTT. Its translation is CASGRRESNQPQHF.

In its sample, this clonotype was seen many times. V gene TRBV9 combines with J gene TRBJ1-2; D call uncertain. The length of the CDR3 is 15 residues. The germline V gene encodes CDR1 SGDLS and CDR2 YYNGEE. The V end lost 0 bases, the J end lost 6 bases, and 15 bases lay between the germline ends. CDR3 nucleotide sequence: TGTGCCAGCAGCGTAGGTTCCCCGCGGAGAGATGGCTACACCTTC. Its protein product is CASSVGSPRRDGYTF.

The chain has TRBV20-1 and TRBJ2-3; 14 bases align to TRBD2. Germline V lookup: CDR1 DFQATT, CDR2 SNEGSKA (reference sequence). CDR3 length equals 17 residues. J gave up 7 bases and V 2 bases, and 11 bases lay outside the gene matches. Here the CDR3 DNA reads TGCAGTGCTAGAATACGTGGACTAGCGGGAGGAGGGTATACGCAGTATTTT. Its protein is CSARIRGLAGGGYTQYF.

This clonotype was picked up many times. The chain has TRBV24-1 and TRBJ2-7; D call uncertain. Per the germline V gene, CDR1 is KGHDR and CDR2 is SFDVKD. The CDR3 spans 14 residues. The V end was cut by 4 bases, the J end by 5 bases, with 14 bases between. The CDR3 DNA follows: TGTGCCACCAGTGACTCGACGGTTCCCCACGAGCAGTACTTC. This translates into CATSDSTVPHEQYF.

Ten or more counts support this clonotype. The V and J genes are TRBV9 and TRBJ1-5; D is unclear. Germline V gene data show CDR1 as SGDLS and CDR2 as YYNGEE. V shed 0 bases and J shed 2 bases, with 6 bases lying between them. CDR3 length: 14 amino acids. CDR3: CASSVGVGNQPQHF. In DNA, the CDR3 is TGTGCCAGCAGCGTAGGAGTGGGCAATCAGCCCCAGCATTTT.

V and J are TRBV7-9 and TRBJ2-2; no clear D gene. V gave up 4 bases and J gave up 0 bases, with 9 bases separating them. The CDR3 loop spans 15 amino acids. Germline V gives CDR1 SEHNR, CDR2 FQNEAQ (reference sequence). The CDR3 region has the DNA TGTGCCAGCAGCTCCCCCGGCACGAACACCGGGGAGCTGTTTTTT. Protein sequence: CASSSPGTNTGELFF.

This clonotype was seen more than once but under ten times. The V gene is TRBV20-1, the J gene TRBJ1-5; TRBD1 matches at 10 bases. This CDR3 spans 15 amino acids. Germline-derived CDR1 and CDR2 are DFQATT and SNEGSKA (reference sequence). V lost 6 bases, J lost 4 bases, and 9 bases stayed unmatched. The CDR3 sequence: CSAPTRTGGNQPQHF. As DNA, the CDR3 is TGCAGTGCCCCTACAAGGACAGGGGGAAATCAGCCCCAGCATTTT.

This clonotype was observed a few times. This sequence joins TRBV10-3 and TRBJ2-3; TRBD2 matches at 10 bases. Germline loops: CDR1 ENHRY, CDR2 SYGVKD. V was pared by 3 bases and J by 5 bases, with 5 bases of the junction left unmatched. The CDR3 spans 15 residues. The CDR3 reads CAISEPRLAGDTQYF. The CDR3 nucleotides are TGTGCCATCAGTGAACCCCGACTAGCGGGAGATACGCAGTATTTT.

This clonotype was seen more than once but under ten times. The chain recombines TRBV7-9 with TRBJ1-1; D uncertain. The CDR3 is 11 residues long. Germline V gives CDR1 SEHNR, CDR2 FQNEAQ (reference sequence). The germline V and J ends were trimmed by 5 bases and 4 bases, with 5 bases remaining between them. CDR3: CASSIPTEAFF. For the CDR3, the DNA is TGTGCCAGCAGCATCCCCACTGAAGCTTTCTTT.